The 4 T cell receptor beta chains below were found in one sample sequenced in a study of blood T cell repertoires in COVID-19. Produced via immunoSEQ multiplex PCR; TCRdb's table is partial and in-frame only. Here the sample spans 100,000 to 150,000 clones, 80% to 90% being singletons. The sequenced material came from peripheral blood. Source of these receptors: a man older than 75 with active or convalescent COVID-19.

The chain is built from TRBV6-2 or TRBV6-3 and TRBJ2-7; TRBD2 is a possible D gene (6 bases). The germline V and J ends were trimmed by 5 bases and 2 bases, with 16 bases remaining between them. There are 15 residues in the CDR3. Germline CDR1 reads MNHEY; CDR2 reads SVGEGT. CDR3 in amino acids: CASSMGGPITYEQYF. The CDR3 bases are TGTGCCAGCAGTATGGGGGGTCCAATCACCTACGAGCAGTACTTC.

The chain carries TRBV9 and TRBJ2-5, with TRBD2 identical over 8 bases. Per germline, CDR1 SGDLS and CDR2 YYNGEE. The CDR3 is 14 residues long. The V and J ends lost 0 bases and 2 bases, in that order; junction bases with no gene match: 0. CDR3 bases: TGTGCCAGCAGCGTAGTAGCGGGGCAAGAGACCCAGTACTTC. Amino acids: CASSVVAGQETQYF. The variable domain in full, completed from reference TRBV9 and TRBJ2-5, reads DSGVTQTPKHLITATGQRVTLRCSPRSGDLSVYWYQQSLDQGLQFLIQYYNGEERAKGNILERFSAQQFPDLHSELNLSSLELGDSALYFCASSVVAGQETQYFGPGTRLLVL.

V usage is TRBV7-2 and J usage is TRBJ2-3; 8 bases match TRBD2. This CDR3 has 15 amino acids. With V trimmed by 2 bases and J by 0 bases, 1 base remained unmatched. Germline values: CDR1 SGHTA, CDR2 FQGNSA. The CDR3 DNA reads TGTGCCAGCAGCTTACGCGGGGGGAGCACAGATACGCAGTATTTT. Residues: CASSLRGGSTDTQYF.

The sample holds one count of this clone. The rearrangement uses TRBV4-3 and TRBJ1-4; D perhaps matches TRBD1 (5 bases). Germline values: CDR1 LGHNA, CDR2 YSLEER. V was trimmed by 1 base and J by 8 bases, leaving 11 bases between them. CDR3 length: 14 residues. This CDR3 is CASSQVQAREKLFF. The CDR3 DNA is TGCGCCAGCAGCCAAGTACAGGCTAGGGAAAAACTGTTTTTT.